Listed here are 5 T cell receptor beta chains from one sample, sequenced in a study of cytomegalovirus exposure and HLA in healthy donors. Primers: 60 Vbeta forward and 13 Jbeta reverse. TCRdb's copy holds only in-frame clones and misses some; the assay was immunoSEQ multiplex PCR. The sample holds 150,000 or so clones, roughly four fifths seen once. Sequenced sample: PBMCs. The receptors were gathered from a man aged 18 to 29 in good health and CMV-seropositive.

The chain links TRBV27 to TRBJ2-7; 10 bases map to TRBD1. Germline CDR1 and CDR2: MNHEY and SMNVEV (reference sequence). With V trimmed by 4 bases and J by 7 bases, 10 bases remained unmatched. This CDR3 contains 15 residues. The chain's CDR3 is CASSSDRGRVGEQYF. Written as DNA, the CDR3 is TGTGCCAGCAGTTCAGACAGGGGGCGCGTGGGGGAGCAGTACTTC.

V and J are TRBV7-8 and TRBJ2-1, with 11 bases identical to TRBD1. This CDR3 region has 18 residues. Per germline, CDR1 SGHVS and CDR2 FQNEAQ. The ends lost 5 bases at V and 8 bases at J; junction bases unmatched: 17. In nucleotides, the CDR3 is TGTGCCAGCAGCGCATCCGGGACAGGGGGTTACGGCATCGATGAGCAGTTCTTC. Translation: CASSASGTGGYGIDEQFF.

The gene calls are TRBV28 and TRBJ2-3; 12 nucleotides match TRBD2. The germline V gene encodes CDR1 MDHEN and CDR2 SYDVKM. The CDR3 has 16 residues. V lost 5 bases and J lost 5; bases outside the gene matches: 8. The DNA for the CDR3 is TGTGCCAGCAGTACTCGCCGGGGACTAGCGGGAGATACGCAGTATTTT. It yields the protein CASSTRRGLAGDTQYF. Variable domain in full (rest from reference TRBV28 and TRBJ2-3): DVKVTQSSRYLVKRTGEKVFLECVQDMDHENMFWYRQDPGLGLRLIYFSYDVKMKEKGDIPEGYSVSREKKERFSLILESASTNQTSMYLCASSTRRGLAGDTQYFGPGTRLTVL.

The chain is built from TRBV21-1 and TRBJ1-3; TRBD1 is the table's D call and was not checked against the DNA. TRBV21-1 is noted as a pseudogene. This CDR3 is 16 amino acids long. This CDR3 reads CASSKGQRGPGNTIYF. CDR3 coding DNA: TGTGCCAGCAGCAAAGGTCAAAGGGGTCCTGGAAACACCATATATTTT.

The rearrangement joins TRBV29-1 to TRBJ1-4, with 7 bases fitting TRBD1. Trimming took 6 bases from V and 5 from J; bases not matched to a gene: 15. The CDR3 is 16 residues long. The germline V gene has CDR1 SQVTM and CDR2 ANQGSEA. Written as DNA, the CDR3 is TGCAGCGTACGAAAAGGGGGCTCGGGAAAGAATGAAAAACTGTTTTTT. This encodes CSVRKGGSGKNEKLFF.